The entry below describes one T cell receptor beta chain. As to time point: peripheral blood 6 weeks after treatment start. Each patient gave between 1 and 8 samples, pretreatment and on-treatment. TCRdb's table, derived via immunoSEQ multiplex PCR, lists solely in-frame clones and lacks some. The sample lists roughly 51,000 clones, around 85% seen once, with about 2% in the top ten. This specimen comes from a study of PD-L1 blockade in urothelial cancer. Study in general: Study patients had been treated with 0 to 3 previous chemotherapy regimens. There were a median of around 140,000 T cells in blood samples.

The CDR3 covers 13 residues. The J segment lost 6 bases and the V segment lost 2 bases, leaving 1 base of the junction unmatched. Germline loops: CDR1 SGDLS, CDR2 YYNGEE. This TCR derives from a middle-aged man with urothelial cancer. The source was PBMCs, collected around atezolizumab (anti-PD-L1) treatment. V gene TRBV9 combines with J gene TRBJ2-1; TRBD2 matches at 8 bases. The CDR3 DNA sequence: TGTGCCAGCAGCGTGGGACTAGGCAATGAGCAGTTCTTC. Translating it yields CASSVGLGNEQFF.